Included here is one TCR beta chain sequence, with context. As yet, its antigen is unknown. V was clipped by 5 bases and J by 3 bases, with 8 bases between them. This CDR3 region has 12 residues. Germline V gene sequence: CDR1 SGHTA, CDR2 FQGNSA. The PCR used 60 Vbeta and 13 Jbeta primers. Sequencing used immunoSEQ multiplex PCR; TCRdb keeps in-frame clones, though not all of them. The data show more than 130,000 clones, about 80% seen once. The data were taken from a study of cytomegalovirus exposure and HLA in healthy donors. Findings and limits, study-wide: An apparent linkage of common viral pathogens to several of the most significant clusters emerged in a later analysis. Presence/absence analyses assumed roughly uniform sequencing depth across donors. With later analysis, a missense DCLRE1C variant became linked to TCR beta V- and J-gene trimming.

The material sequenced was PBMCs. This chain uses TRBV7-2 with TRBJ2-7; TRBD1 is a possible D gene (6 bases). The TCR originated in a man aged 40-55 years in good health and CMV-seropositive. The DNA for the CDR3 is TGTGCCAGCAGCCGGGACAACTACGAGCAGTACTTC. Amino acid sequence: CASSRDNYEQYF.